The clone carrying this TCR beta chain was seen ten or more times. The ends lost 7 bases at V and 4 bases at J; junction bases unmatched: 4. This CDR3 region has 13 residues. This specimen comes from a study of T-cell reconstitution after alpha-beta-depleted transplantation in children. The library targeted TCRbeta and was prepared with unique molecular identifiers. TCRdb reprocessed the PCR reads via MiXCR and lists one record per CDR3 protein. The top ten clones hold 3.5% to 4.5% of a sample with 350,000 to 400,000 distinct CDR3 sequences, about 14% of them seen once. The gene calls are TRBV12-3 or TRBV12-4 and TRBJ2-1, with 7 nucleotides matching TRBD1. The sequenced sample was PBMCs, obtained from the stem cell graft. This receptor was obtained from a human donor who donated a stem cell graft to a child with Fanconi anemia. CDR3 loop: CASTRDRYNEQFF. The CDR3 nucleotides are TGTGCCAGCACCCGGGACAGATACAATGAGCAGTTCTTC.